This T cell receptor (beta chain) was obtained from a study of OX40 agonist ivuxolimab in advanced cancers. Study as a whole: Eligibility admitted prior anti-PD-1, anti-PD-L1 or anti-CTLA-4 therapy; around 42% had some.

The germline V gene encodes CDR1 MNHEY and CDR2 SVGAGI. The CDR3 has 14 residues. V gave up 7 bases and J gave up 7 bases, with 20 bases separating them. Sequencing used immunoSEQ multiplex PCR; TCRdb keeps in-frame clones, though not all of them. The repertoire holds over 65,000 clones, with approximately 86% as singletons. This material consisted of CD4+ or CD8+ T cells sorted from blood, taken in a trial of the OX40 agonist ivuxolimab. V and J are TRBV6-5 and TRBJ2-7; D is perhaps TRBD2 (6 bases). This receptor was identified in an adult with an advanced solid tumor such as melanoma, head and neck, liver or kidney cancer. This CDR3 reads CASTPGAAGGEQYF. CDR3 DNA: TGTGCCAGCACCCCTGGAGCCGCCGGGGGAGAGCAGTACTTC.